The clone carrying this T cell receptor (beta chain) has more than one count but fewer than ten. V gave up 8 bases and J gave up 2 bases; unmatched junction bases: 15. The V gene's germline CDR1 is MNHNY and CDR2 SVGAGI (reference sequence). There are 18 residues in the CDR3. TCRdb reprocessed the 5' RACE reads with MiXCR, giving one entry per CDR3 protein. The data show some 48,000 distinct CDR3 sequences, more than 10% seen once. This record comes from a study of T-cell memory formation after mild COVID-19. The sample comprised PBMCs or a T cell subset sorted from them (not recorded which). The TCR comes from a man aged 18 to 30 who had mild COVID-19 (a few samples of this study predate the infection). Cell type and time point are not known. The chain couples TRBV6-6 to TRBJ2-5, with TRBD2 identical over 12 bases. The CDR3 sequence is CASHRRPSGGARQETQYF. CDR3 in DNA: TGTGCCAGCCATCGTCGGCCTAGCGGGGGGGCCCGGCAAGAGACCCAGTACTTC.